These T cell receptor beta chains were read from a single sample in a study of cytomegalovirus exposure and HLA in healthy donors. This table comes from immunoSEQ multiplex PCR, and its TCRdb copy is limited to in-frame clones, with some not included. Among 150,000 to 250,000 clones listed, roughly four fifths were seen once. The sequencing input was PBMCs. The receptor set was obtained from a man aged 30 to 39 in good health and CMV-seronegative. CDR3s include the opening cysteine and the closing phenylalanine or tryptophan. A D gene is named only where the DNA matches it firmly. Only part of the rows carry a size: once, few, many, or a class if the clone is expanded.

DNA: TGTGCCGCTAGCGGGAGGTCGGCGGATACGCAGTATTTT
CDR3: CAASGRSADTQYF
V: TRBV27
J: TRBJ2-3
D: TRBD2
size: .

DNA: TGTGCCAGCAGCCCGGACAGGGGGACAGATACGCAGTATTTT
CDR3: CASSPDRGTDTQYF
V: TRBV11-3
J: TRBJ2-3
D: TRBD1
size: .

DNA: TGTGCCATCATGGGGGGACTAGCGGGAAGAAATGGCACAGATACGCAGTATTTT
CDR3: CAIMGGLAGRNGTDTQYF
V: TRBV10-3
J: TRBJ2-3
D: TRBD2
size: once

DNA: TGTGCCAGCAGTTGGCATGGACAGGGGGAAAACATTCAGTACTTC
CDR3: CASSWHGQGENIQYF
V: TRBV28
J: TRBJ2-4
D: TRBD1
size: .

DNA: TGTGCCAGCAGTTTCACAGGGGGGAGGATGGTTCAGCCCCAGCATTTT
CDR3: CASSFTGGRMVQPQHF
V: TRBV28
J: TRBJ1-5
D: TRBD1
size: few

DNA: TGCAGCGTTGCCACTAGCGGGTCCTACAATGAGCAGTTCTTC
CDR3: CSVATSGSYNEQFF
V: TRBV29-1
J: TRBJ2-1
D: TRBD2
size: .

DNA: TGTGCCAGCAGCGCCCGGACTAGCGGGAGAGAGACCCAGTACTTC
CDR3: CASSARTSGRETQYF
V: TRBV13
J: TRBJ2-5
D: TRBD2
size: .

DNA: TGTGCCAGCACGATCCGGAGGGGCTGGGGCTACACCTTC
CDR3: CASTIRRGWGYTF
V: TRBV5-6
J: TRBJ1-2
D: .
size: .

DNA: TGTGCCAGCAGTTACTCAGCGGGGGGCAACACTGAAGCTTTCTTT
CDR3: CASSYSAGGNTEAFF
V: TRBV6-5
J: TRBJ1-1
D: .
size: .

DNA: TGTGCCAGCAGCGCCCTACCAGGGAAGGGCAATGAGCAGTTCTTC
CDR3: CASSALPGKGNEQFF
V: TRBV9
J: TRBJ2-1
D: .
size: .

DNA: TGTGCCAGCAGCCCCCCAGGGTTCCCCAGCTCTGGAAACACCATATATTTT
CDR3: CASSPPGFPSSGNTIYF
V: TRBV9
J: TRBJ1-3
D: .
size: .

DNA: TGTGCCAGTAGTATGGGGGCCTACTATAATTCACCCCTCCACTTT
CDR3: CASSMGAYYNSPLHF
V: TRBV19
J: TRBJ1-6
D: .
size: .

DNA: TGTGCCAGCAGCCCCTCTAGCGGGCACAATGAGCAGTTCTTC
CDR3: CASSPSSGHNEQFF
V: TRBV9
J: TRBJ2-1
D: TRBD2
size: .

DNA: TGTGCCAGTAGACAGGGAACCGGGGAGCTGTTTTTT
CDR3: CASRQGTGELFF
V: TRBV2
J: TRBJ2-2
D: TRBD1
size: .

DNA: TGTGCCAGCTCACCACAACCTAGCGGGATCTACGAGCAGTACTTC
CDR3: CASSPQPSGIYEQYF
V: TRBV18
J: TRBJ2-7
D: TRBD2
size: .

DNA: TGTGCCAGCAGCGTTGAACCCGGGAGCCTTTTGGACAATGAGCAGTTCTTC
CDR3: CASSVEPGSLLDNEQFF
V: TRBV9
J: TRBJ2-1
D: .
size: .

DNA: TGTGCCAGCAGTCGGACAGGGAACGGTCCCCTAGGAGCTTTCTTT
CDR3: CASSRTGNGPLGAFF
V: TRBV28
J: TRBJ1-1
D: TRBD1
size: .

DNA: TGTGCCAGCACTCCCTCCGCACCGGGCACCGGGGAGCTGTTTTTT
CDR3: CASTPSAPGTGELFF
V: TRBV6-5
J: TRBJ2-2
D: .
size: .

DNA: TGTGCCAGCCAGGACAGGAGGGATGGCTACACCTTC
CDR3: CASQDRRDGYTF
V: TRBV5-4
J: TRBJ1-2
D: TRBD1
size: .

DNA: TGCAGCGTGAGAGCACAGGGATCCTACGAGCAGTACTTC
CDR3: CSVRAQGSYEQYF
V: TRBV29-1
J: TRBJ2-7
D: .
size: .

DNA: TGCGCCAGCAGCTTGGTCCCGGGGAACTACGAGCAGTACTTC
CDR3: CASSLVPGNYEQYF
V: TRBV5-1
J: TRBJ2-7
D: .
size: .

DNA: TGTGCCAGCAGCTTAGCGCTCTATAGCAATCAGCCCCAGCATTTT
CDR3: CASSLALYSNQPQHF
V: TRBV7-2
J: TRBJ1-5
D: .
size: once

DNA: TGTGCCAGCAGCAAAGGGGGCCGCCAGGGGTGTGACACTAATGAAAAACTGTTTTTT
CDR3: CASSKGGRQGCDTNEKLFF
V: TRBV21-1
J: TRBJ1-4
D: .
size: .

DNA: TGTGCCAGCAGTTACTCTATCGGGACTGATACGCAGTATTTT
CDR3: CASSYSIGTDTQYF
V: TRBV6-6
J: TRBJ2-3
D: .
size: .

DNA: TGCGCCAGCAGTGAGGTTAGCGTTATGTTCTACAATGAGCAGTTCTTC
CDR3: CASSEVSVMFYNEQFF
V: TRBV10-1
J: TRBJ2-1
D: .
size: .

DNA: TGCGCCAGCAGCGGGGGACAGGGAAGCTATGGCTACACCTTC
CDR3: CASSGGQGSYGYTF
V: TRBV5-1
J: TRBJ1-2
D: TRBD1
size: .

DNA: TGTGCCAGCTCACGCCGGGACAGTGATGAAAAACTGTTTTTT
CDR3: CASSRRDSDEKLFF
V: TRBV18
J: TRBJ1-4
D: TRBD1
size: .

DNA: TGTGCCAGTAGCCTTAGCGGGTCCGCCTACGAGCAGTACTTC
CDR3: CASSLSGSAYEQYF
V: TRBV19
J: TRBJ2-7
D: TRBD2
size: few

DNA: TGTGCCAGCAGTTTGGGCACCCGCCTATCTGAAGCTTTCTTT
CDR3: CASSLGTRLSEAFF
V: TRBV28
J: TRBJ1-1
D: .
size: few

DNA: TGTGCCAGCAGTTTATCAACAGGGATGAATGAAAAACTGTTTTTT
CDR3: CASSLSTGMNEKLFF
V: TRBV27
J: TRBJ1-4
D: .
size: .

DNA: TGCGCCAGCAGCCAACTAATTTCGAGGACAGGGGACAACTATGGCTACACCTTC
CDR3: CASSQLISRTGDNYGYTF
V: TRBV4-1
J: TRBJ1-2
D: TRBD1
size: .

DNA: TGTGCCAGCATGGGCCCTTCGGGGAACATTCAGTACTTC
CDR3: CASMGPSGNIQYF
V: TRBV28
J: TRBJ2-4
D: .
size: .

DNA: TGTGCCAGTAGGCCGGGACAGGGACATTACACTGAAGCTTTCTTT
CDR3: CASRPGQGHYTEAFF
V: TRBV19
J: TRBJ1-1
D: TRBD1
size: .

DNA: TGCGCCAGCAGCCCGGACGGGACAGGGGGCGGAGAGACCCAGTACTTC
CDR3: CASSPDGTGGGETQYF
V: TRBV5-1
J: TRBJ2-5
D: TRBD1
size: once

DNA: TGTGCCAGCAGTTACACCGACAGGGTTGAAGCTTTCTTT
CDR3: CASSYTDRVEAFF
V: TRBV6-5
J: TRBJ1-1
D: TRBD1
size: few

DNA: TGCGCCAGCAGTGAAATATTCATCAGGGCCGATCATATTAACACTGAAGCTTTCTTT
CDR3: CASSEIFIRADHINTEAFF
V: TRBV10-2
J: TRBJ1-1
D: .
size: .

DNA: TGCGCCAGCAGCTTGGCAGCGGGAGAGACCCAGTACTTC
CDR3: CASSLAAGETQYF
V: TRBV5-1
J: TRBJ2-5
D: .
size: .

DNA: TGTGCCAGCAGCTTGTGGGGCGATGAGCAGTTCTTC
CDR3: CASSLWGDEQFF
V: TRBV5-4
J: TRBJ2-1
D: .
size: .

DNA: TGTGCCAGCACTGGACCGGGAGTTGACACTGAAGCTTTCTTT
CDR3: CASTGPGVDTEAFF
V: TRBV6-1
J: TRBJ1-1
D: .
size: .

DNA: TGTGCCAGCAGATTGACGACTAGTACCGGGGAGCTGTTTTTT
CDR3: CASRLTTSTGELFF
V: TRBV28
J: TRBJ2-2
D: .
size: .

DNA: TGTGCCAGCAGCCACGGGACTAGGACAGATACGCAGTATTTT
CDR3: CASSHGTRTDTQYF
V: TRBV4-2
J: TRBJ2-3
D: TRBD2
size: .

DNA: TGTGCCAGCAGTGTGACAGGGGGCATTTCCTACGAGCAGTACTTC
CDR3: CASSVTGGISYEQYF
V: TRBV6-1
J: TRBJ2-7
D: TRBD1
size: .